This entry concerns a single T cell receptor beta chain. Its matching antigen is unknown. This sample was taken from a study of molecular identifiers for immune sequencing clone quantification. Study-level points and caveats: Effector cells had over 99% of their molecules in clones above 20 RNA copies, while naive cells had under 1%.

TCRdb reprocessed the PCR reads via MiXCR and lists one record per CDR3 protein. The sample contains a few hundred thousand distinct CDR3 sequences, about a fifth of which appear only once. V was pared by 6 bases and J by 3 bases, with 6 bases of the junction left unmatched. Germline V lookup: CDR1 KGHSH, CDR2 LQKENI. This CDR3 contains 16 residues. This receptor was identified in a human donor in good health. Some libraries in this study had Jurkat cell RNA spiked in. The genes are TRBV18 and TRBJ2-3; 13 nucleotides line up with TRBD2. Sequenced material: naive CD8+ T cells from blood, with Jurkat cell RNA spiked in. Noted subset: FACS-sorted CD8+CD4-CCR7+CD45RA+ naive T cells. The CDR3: CASSEGLAGLTDTQYF. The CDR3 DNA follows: TGTGCCAGCTCGGAGGGACTAGCGGGACTAACAGATACGCAGTATTTT.